The T cell receptor (beta chain) described here comes from a study of control samples from healthy donors and cancer patients. Repertoires were generated with immunoSEQ multiplex PCR, while TCRdb's copy carries only in-frame clones and drops some. This sample carries 80,000 or so clones, roughly nine tenths of them seen once, and the ten largest clones take approximately 18%. The CDR3 extends over 13 amino acids. The V end lost 5 bases, the J end lost 7 bases, and 16 bases lay between the germline ends. Germline loops: CDR1 SGHDT, CDR2 YYEEEE. This sequence originates from a man aged 50 to 60 in good health. Material for sequencing was blood. V is TRBV5-6 and J is TRBJ2-7; tentatively, D is TRBD1 (6 bases). The CDR3 DNA is TGTGCCAGCAGGGATTCAGGGACATTGGAGCAGTACTTC. It yields the protein CASRDSGTLEQYF.